A selection of T cell receptor beta chains follows, all from one sample in a study of PD-1 blockade in classical Hodgkin lymphoma. Repertoires were generated with immunoSEQ multiplex PCR, while TCRdb's copy carries only in-frame clones and drops some. The sample carries tens of thousands of clones, roughly nine tenths recorded once. Sequences were derived from peripheral blood mononuclear cells (PBMCs), sampled before the fourth cycle of nivolumab. The receptors were sampled from a human donor with classical Hodgkin lymphoma. The CDR3 runs from the conserved cysteine through the conserved F or W. D genes are given only for firm matches. Where a row states a size, it is once, few, many or the class of an expanded clone; other rows omit it.

j_gene | d_gene | v_gene | abundance | CDR3aa | CDR3nt
TRBJ1-5 | NA | TRBV6-6 | NA | CASSFPIGQPNQPQHF | TGTGCCAGCAGTTTTCCCATCGGACAGCCCAATCAGCCCCAGCATTTT
TRBJ1-5 | NA | TRBV6-1 | NA | CASSHLDGVNQPQHF | TGTGCCAGCAGTCACCTGGACGGAGTCAATCAGCCCCAGCATTTT
TRBJ2-7 | TRBD2 | TRBV10-1 | NA | CASEEGSGAYEQYF | TGCGCCAGCGAAGAAGGTAGCGGGGCCTACGAGCAGTACTTC
TRBJ2-7 | TRBD1 | TRBV27 | once | CASSLFPISRVQGTYEQYF | TGTGCCAGCAGTTTATTTCCGATTTCGAGGGTACAGGGGACCTACGAGCAGTACTTC
TRBJ1-2 | NA | TRBV5-1 | NA | CASSLGFGGGYGYTF | TGCGCCAGCAGCTTGGGATTTGGGGGAGGCTATGGCTACACCTTC
TRBJ2-5 | NA | TRBV7-9 | NA | CASSLQGAETQYF | TGTGCCAGCAGCTTACAAGGGGCAGAGACCCAGTACTTC
TRBJ2-2 | NA | TRBV19 | NA | CASHRAGELFF | TGTGCCAGTCACAGGGCCGGGGAGCTGTTTTTT
TRBJ2-1 | NA | TRBV29-1 | NA | CSVLLRYNEQFF | TGCAGCGTCCTTCTACGGTACAATGAGCAGTTCTTC
TRBJ1-4 | NA | TRBV6-5 | NA | CASRYLQTGSNEKLFF | TGTGCCAGCAGATACCTCCAGACGGGCTCTAATGAAAAACTGTTTTTT
TRBJ1-2 | NA | TRBV9 | once | CASSARGFGYTF | TGTGCCAGCAGCGCGAGGGGATTTGGCTACACCTTC
TRBJ2-7 | TRBD2 | TRBV6-5 | NA | CASSRTRGGPYEQYF | TGTGCCAGCAGCCGAACCCGGGGGGGCCCCTACGAGCAGTACTTC
TRBJ1-1 | NA | TRBV7-7 | once | CASSLDRYSEAFF | TGTGCTAGCAGCTTAGATAGGTACAGTGAAGCTTTCTTT
TRBJ1-1 | NA | TRBV9 | NA | CASSVQQNTEAFF | TGTGCCAGCAGCGTGCAGCAGAACACTGAAGCTTTCTTT
TRBJ2-3 | NA | TRBV30 | NA | CAWIDWESTDTQYF | TGTGCCTGGATAGACTGGGAGAGCACAGATACGCAGTATTTT
TRBJ1-2 | NA | TRBV30 | NA | CAWSTYYGYTF | TGTGCCTGGAGTACTTACTATGGCTACACCTTC
TRBJ2-3 | NA | TRBV11-3 | NA | CASSLTDTQYF | TGTGCCAGCAGCTTAACGGATACGCAGTATTTT
TRBJ2-7 | TRBD2 | TRBV4-1 | NA | CASSQAAGGLGEQYF | TGCGCCAGCAGCCAAGCAGCGGGGGGGCTTGGGGAGCAGTACTTC
TRBJ2-1 | TRBD1 | TRBV19 | NA | CASSRDRGRNEQFF | TGTGCCAGCAGCCGGGACAGGGGACGCAATGAGCAGTTCTTC
TRBJ2-1 | TRBD2 | TRBV10-3 | NA | CAVASGRDNEQFF | TGTGCCGTCGCTAGCGGGAGGGACAATGAGCAGTTCTTC
TRBJ2-7 | NA | TRBV2 | NA | CASKGAEEGLSYF | TGTGCCAGCAAGGGGGCTGAGGAGGGATTGTCGTACTTC
TRBJ1-6 | NA | TRBV5-1 | few | CASSNSGFDSPLHF | TGCGCCAGCAGCAATTCTGGTTTTGATTCACCCCTCCACTTT
TRBJ2-1 | TRBD2 | TRBV2 | NA | CARGLAGVSEQFF | TGTGCCAGGGGACTAGCGGGGGTCAGTGAGCAGTTCTTC
TRBJ1-2 | NA | TRBV27 | NA | CASSPSPDRSYGYTF | TGTGCCAGCAGTCCCTCCCCGGACAGATCCTATGGCTACACCTTC
TRBJ2-1 | TRBD2 | TRBV27 | few | CASSFSSGGVNEQFF | TGTGCCAGCAGTTTTAGTAGCGGGGGGGTAAATGAGCAGTTCTTC
TRBJ2-2 | TRBD2 | TRBV5-4 | NA | CASSKGLADNTGELFF | TGTGCCAGCAGCAAGGGACTAGCGGATAACACCGGGGAGCTGTTTTTT
TRBJ1-2 | NA | TRBV6-5 | NA | CASSYLSRDGYTF | TGTGCCAGCAGTTACTTATCGAGGGATGGCTACACCTTC
TRBJ2-2 | NA | TRBV5-6 | NA | CASSNMGIRGTGELFF | TGTGCCAGCAGCAATATGGGGATCAGGGGCACCGGGGAGCTGTTTTTT
TRBJ2-2 | NA | TRBV7-8 | NA | CASSLRTQSISGELFF | TGTGCCAGCAGCTTACGGACACAAAGTATTTCCGGGGAGCTGTTTTTT
TRBJ1-2 | NA | TRBV5-6 | NA | CASSLVTAGAYGYTF | TGTGCCAGCAGCTTGGTGACGGCGGGGGCCTATGGCTACACCTTC
TRBJ2-6 | NA | TRBV7-9 | NA | CASRPKGDLSGANVLTF | TGTGCCAGCAGACCAAAGGGTGACCTCTCTGGGGCCAACGTCCTGACTTTC
TRBJ2-5 | NA | TRBV5-6 | few | CASSLVDTETQYF | TGTGCCAGCAGCTTGGTGGACACGGAGACCCAGTACTTC
TRBJ1-1 | NA | TRBV7-9 | NA | CASSFFDTEAFF | TGTGCCAGCAGCTTTTTCGACACTGAAGCTTTCTTT
TRBJ1-2 | NA | TRBV30 | NA | CACTEGLLSRGYTF | TGTGCCTGTACCGAAGGGTTACTATCCCGCGGCTACACCTTC
TRBJ1-1 | NA | TRBV7-9 | NA | CASRAPGRGNTEAFF | TGTGCCAGCAGAGCCCCGGGACGCGGGAACACTGAAGCTTTCTTT
TRBJ2-5 | TRBD1 | TRBV2 | NA | CASLQGAAETQYF | TGTGCCAGCCTACAGGGGGCTGCAGAGACCCAGTACTTC
TRBJ1-4 | NA | TRBV5-4 | NA | CASSLRGVGNEKLFF | TGTGCCAGCAGCTTGCGGGGGGTCGGTAATGAAAAACTGTTTTTT
TRBJ2-1 | TRBD2 | TRBV29-1 | NA | CSGETSGHQNNEQFF | TGCAGCGGTGAGACTAGCGGGCACCAGAACAATGAGCAGTTCTTC
TRBJ1-1 | NA | TRBV18 | once | CASSQGGMNTEAFF | TGTGCCAGCTCCCAAGGGGGAATGAACACTGAAGCTTTCTTT
TRBJ1-2 | NA | TRBV7-9 | NA | CASSLGDGYGYTF | TGTGCCAGCAGCTTAGGGGACGGCTATGGCTACACCTTC
TRBJ2-3 | NA | TRBV25-1 | once | CASSRMNTQYF | TGTGCCAGCAGTAGAATGAATACGCAGTATTTT